Below, 8 T cell receptor beta chains from the same sample are listed, as sequenced in a study of sequential checkpoint blockade in melanoma. As to treatment: randomized to nivolumab then ipilimumab (arm A) or the reverse (arm B). The data were produced by immunoSEQ multiplex PCR, yet TCRdb's version contains in-frame clones alone and is incomplete. This sample has about 12,000 clones, with roughly 85% found just once. The input for sequencing was CD8+ T cells sorted from blood (inferred from file names), taken from a patient given nivolumab and ipilimumab in sequence. These receptors all stem from a human donor with melanoma.

This sequence joins TRBV6-1 and TRBJ1-6; D is ambiguous. Trimming removed 1 base at V and 5 bases at J, with 15 bases between. The CDR3 is 17 residues long. Germline CDR1 MNHNS, CDR2 SASEGT. CDR3 sequence: CASSEVGWLSNNSPLHF. CDR3 sequence (DNA): TGTGCCAGCAGTGAAGTGGGCTGGTTGTCCAATAATTCACCCCTCCACTTT.

V and J are TRBV7-2 and TRBJ2-3, with 7 bases aligning to TRBD2. CDR1 and CDR2 from the germline V gene are SGHTA and FQGNSA. The trim removed 1 base at V and 2 bases at J, leaving 6 bases unmatched. This CDR3 has 16 amino acids. The CDR3 loop reads CASSLEMTSYTDTQYF. CDR3 bases: TGTGCCAGCAGCTTAGAAATGACTAGCTACACAGATACGCAGTATTTT.

V and J are TRBV5-6 and TRBJ2-5; D gene unclear. V was pared by 4 bases and J by 5 bases, with 9 bases between. The CDR3 runs 12 residues. The germline CDR1 and CDR2 sequences are SGHDT and YYEEEE. As DNA, the CDR3 is TGTGCCAGCAGCGGCGGCTGGGAGACCCAGTACTTC. Amino acid sequence: CASSGGWETQYF.

CDR3 nucleotide sequence: TGTGCCAGCACCTGGGCTAGCGGCTACGAGCAGTACTTC. Translating it yields CASTWASGYEQYF. The chain joins TRBV11-2 to TRBJ2-7; 7 bases line up with TRBD2. Germline values: CDR1 SGHAT, CDR2 FQNNGV. J was trimmed by 3 bases and V by 7 bases; bases with no gene match: 6. The CDR3 runs 13 residues.

The V gene is TRBV6-1, the J gene TRBJ2-1; D gene ambiguous. Germline CDR1 is MNHNS and CDR2 is SASEGT. V was clipped by 4 bases and J by 0 bases, with 13 bases between them. CDR3 size: 16 residues. The CDR3 DNA follows: TGTGCCAGCAGTGGTTTCTTAGATAGCTCCTACAATGAGCAGTTCTTC. Translation gives CASSGFLDSSYNEQFF.

The chain carries TRBV7-9 and TRBJ2-7; unclear D gene. V lost 1 base to trimming and J lost 6 bases, with 10 bases between them. This CDR3 contains 13 residues. Germline CDR1 SEHNR, CDR2 FQNEAQ (reference sequence). CDR3 bases: TGTGCCAGCAGCTTAGAATCCCGGGTCGAGCAGTACTTC. Its translation is CASSLESRVEQYF.

The chain joins TRBV6-5 to TRBJ2-5, with 10 bases fitting TRBD2. J lost 5 bases, V lost 5 bases, and 5 bases had no gene match. CDR1 and CDR2 from the germline V gene are MNHEY and SVGAGI. The length of the CDR3 is 14 residues. CDR3 loop: CASSVAGGRETQYF. CDR3 DNA: TGTGCCAGCAGTGTAGCGGGAGGTCGGGAGACCCAGTACTTC.

The genes are TRBV9 and TRBJ2-1; D is ambiguous. The germline V and J ends were trimmed by 2 bases and 6 bases, with 12 bases remaining between them. The CDR3 has 14 residues. Germline CDR1 reads SGDLS; CDR2 reads YYNGEE. The CDR3 coding sequence is TGTGCCAGCAGCGTTCTTTTGTCAGGCAATGAGCAGTTCTTC. Translation gives CASSVLLSGNEQFF.